This T cell receptor beta chain was retrieved from a study of cytomegalovirus exposure and HLA in healthy donors (dated by TCRdb to 2016 to 2017). In the study overall: An earlier analysis of around 600 of the donors reported approximately 270 Gb of sequence data and about 100 million unique TCR beta sequences from 150 million to 200 million T cells. Among 398 genotyped donors of the cohort, an average of approximately 240,000 unique TCR beta nucleotide sequences were sequenced per donor, roughly 18% of them non-productive. Typing coverage varied by locus: 629-630 donors for A, B, C, DRB1 and DQB1; approximately 500 for DQA1; 600 to 610 for DPA1; around 490 for DPB1. The T cell repertoires of 550 to 850 subjects were profiled by immunosequencing and related to cytomegalovirus serostatus. About five DR-DQ haplotypes were treated as single units for association and clustering because of strong linkage in the cohort. In a later analysis, previously published TCR beta repertoires from 666 donors were re-analyzed and high-resolution HLA genotyping was added so that TCR occurrence patterns could be studied. Besides the first cohort of around 700 subjects, a separate validation cohort made up of roughly 130 different subjects was used. The study aimed to test whether cataloging public T cell receptors could reveal signatures of past pathogen exposure. An early release that covered roughly 600 HLA-typed donors contained around 330 gigabases of sequencing data and 80 million or so unique TCR sequences. All discovery cohort repertoires had been generated on a single sequencing platform. Among the approximately 420 genotyped donors, about 83% belonged to the genetic ancestry cluster associated with self-reported Caucasian donors. Rather than using new phenotypic data, the later analysis identified candidate immune exposures from TCR beta sequences and from how often those sequences occurred across donors. In a later genetic analysis, genome-wide SNP genotypes for about three fifths of the roughly 670 donors were used, and that subset was treated as a discovery cohort. Class I and class II HLA loci were covered by the typing at four-digit resolution. Alongside the repertoire data, information on donor age, sex, ethnicity and CMV serostatus was compiled. To predict cytomegalovirus infection status, the study brought together high-throughput TCR immunosequencing, statistical association of individual TCRs with disease status, and machine learning. In an earlier analysis of around 540 of the donors, high-throughput TCR beta sequencing was used to judge whether each TCR beta V gene segment behaved as functional or pseudogenic.

Receptor amplification or capture employed the immunoSEQ multiplex PCR assay. The multiplex PCR relied on a mix of 60 forward primers for TCR Vbeta segments and 13 reverse primers for TCR Jbeta segments. The CDR3 region of rearranged TCR beta genes was amplified from genomic DNA by a multiplex PCR assay. Amplified TCR beta libraries were sequenced as 87-base-pair reads on the Illumina HiSeq System. As for the original processing: A later analysis counted approximately 84 million unique TCR beta chains across the 640 or so repertoires, and roughly 9.9 million of these chains were shared by at least two donors. Raw reads were error-corrected and collapsed into unique sequences by a nearest-neighbor algorithm in which closely related sequences were merged to remove PCR and sequencing errors. To assign V, D and J gene segments, CDR3 sequences were aligned to IMGT reference sequences. For a sequence to be retained, a match of at least six nucleotides to both a V gene segment and a J gene segment was required. Rearrangements were classified as productive when the CDR3 lacked stop codons and remained in frame with V and J, and all other rearrangements were classified as non-productive. CDR3 was defined by IMGT convention, running from the second conserved V-encoded cysteine to the conserved J-encoded phenylalanine. The earlier analysis of around 640 of the donors excluded sequences that lacked an unambiguous match to a single V gene segment. An earlier analysis of a few hundred of the donors classified V segments as functional when productive rearrangements were above 56.7% and as segregating when the standard deviation between donors was above 5%. A statistical classification framework was built to diagnose cytomegalovirus status from the catalog of TCR beta chain sequences. V and J gene assignment, in a later analysis, came from comparing TCR nucleotide sequences with IMGT/GENE-DB human TR gene sequences. The TCRdist pipeline was used in a later analysis to assign CDR3 sequences and most-parsimonious VDJ recombination scenarios. In a later analysis, every TCR beta chain was defined by the combination of its CDR3 amino acid sequence and its V-gene family, and reads without a unique V-gene family were dropped. As a way to deal with suspected cross-contamination and a sequencing artifact, a later analysis dropped nearly 600 nucleotide sequences that were highly shared and had low generation probability. For each public chain, a later analysis derived a clonal expansion index from normalized ranks of inferred template counts within each repertoire. In a later analysis, generation probabilities were computed with a VDJ recombination model fitted to out-of-frame rearrangements, and the resulting probabilities were checked against IGoR. In a later analysis, TCR-TCR, TCR-HLA and TCR-CMV co-occurrence was scored with hypergeometric tests, and a repertoire-size bias correction was applied to TCR pairs. In a later analysis, false discovery rates were estimated by permuting HLA or CMV assignments 20 times. In a later analysis, co-occurring TCRs were grouped with DBSCAN, and TCRdist sequence similarity was added when clustering was performed within HLA-allele-positive subsets. Repertoires with fewer than 30,000 or more than 120,000 public chains were left out of co-occurrence clustering, as were four to six repertoires with anomalous nucleotide sharing. This immuneACCESS table, as held by TCRdb, lists in-frame sequences with V and J called but not all clones. Of the missing ones, under half trace to an unresolved V gene in checked studies; the others have no known cause. V, J and clone size were drawn from that table, and D and trimming were deduced from the DNA. This sample has some 200,000 clones in its table, and about 81% of those were observed once. The ten largest clones represent around 6% of the sample.

What the study reported, not specific to this receptor: Because some donors lacked HLA typing at each locus, the association tests relied only on the typed subset. Across donors, most TCR sequences were observed very rarely, whereas some public TCRs were present in many individuals. It was suggested by the authors that the approach could potentially be generalized to other disease states and immunological phenotypes. Sequencing depth was assumed to be roughly uniform across donors in the presence/absence analyses, though that assumption may not hold. In an earlier analysis of approximately 590 of the donors, most TCR beta V segments were observed in productive rearrangements about 90% or about 30% of the time, broadly matching IMGT annotations. Compared with equally common non-associated chains, HLA-associated TCR beta chains in a later analysis were more clonally expanded and had lower generation probabilities. Most CMV-associated TCR beta chains appeared to be HLA-restricted in a later analysis, and the HLA associations seemed to be driven largely by CMV exposure. A cluster of highly shared sequence variants was judged likely to be a technical artifact of the sequencing pipeline. In a later analysis, 16,951 TCR beta sequences were associated with specific HLA alleles at a false discovery rate of 0.05. In vitro tests confirmed that a few of the cytomegalovirus-associated TCR beta chains recognize cytomegalovirus antigens. When HLA alleles, especially DR and DQ, strongly co-occurred, attributing TCR associations to individual alleles was difficult. CMV serostatus was the only immune exposure information available for the cohort. In a later analysis, several top co-occurrence clusters were reported to appear linked to parvovirus B19, influenza, CMV and Epstein-Barr virus. A total of 150 or so TCR beta chains were listed by the study as associated with cytomegalovirus. A later analysis found that TCR association rates varied across HLA loci, with DRB1 alleles showing the most associated TCRs and HLA-C alleles the fewest. The earlier analysis of approximately 540 of the donors excluded approximately 17 rarely observed V segments, including chromosome 9 orphons, because counts were too low. The classifier was reported to diagnose cytomegalovirus status with high specificity and sensitivity in both the original and validation cohorts. According to a later genetic analysis, donors in an Asian-associated ancestry cluster had fewer N-insertions in productive TCRs than the approximately 610-donor mean. An association between a missense DCLRE1C variant and V-gene and J-gene trimming of TCR beta chains was found in a later genetic analysis and replicated in an independent cohort. A further reported finding was that TCR beta sequences accurately predicted the HLA-A and HLA-B alleles for most subjects in the first cohort. Linkage disequilibrium might explain the correlated functional status among segregating V segments, but an unknown experimental factor could not be ruled out. This cohort had only TCR beta chains sequenced, and the lack of alpha or paired-chain data limited which features could be detected.

A remark on this clone: Its antigen remains undetermined. It has no much larger one-base neighbor in the sample; base qualities were not kept.

In total, just over 650 healthy bone marrow donors made up the cohort. At the time of sampling, all cohort members were nominally healthy, though unrecorded immune exposures were likely present. The donor tested CMV seropositive and was one of the 289 seropositive cohort members. Every donor gave a peripheral blood sample, and the peripheral blood mononuclear cells from that sample were used for TCR beta sequencing. Genomic DNA was extracted from the blood cell samples with the Qiagen DNeasy Blood Extraction Kit. This clonotype originated in a woman between 45 and 65 years old in good health and CMV-seropositive. Source material: PBMCs.

In nucleotide form, the sequence is TGTGCCAGCAGGGGTCACGGGAGCTCCTACGAGCAGTACTTC. Translated, it reads CASRGHGSSYEQYF. The chain is made from TRBV28 and TRBJ2-7; TRBD2 is a weak D gene call, 6 bases matching. The trim is 6 bases for V and 0 bases for J, with a gap of 12 bases between the germline ends. From its cysteine to its phenylalanine, the CDR3 spans 14 amino acids. Of all the DNA, just the CDR3 is kept, 42 bases in frame from base 1. CDR1 MDHEN and CDR2 SYDVKM were looked up in the germline V gene. With the portions outside the CDR3 filled from the reference TRBV28 and TRBJ2-7 genes, the complete variable region becomes DVKVTQSSRYLVKRTGEKVFLECVQDMDHENMFWYRQDPGLGLRLIYFSYDVKMKEKGDIPEGYSVSREKKERFSLILESASTNQTSMYLCASRGHGSSYEQYFGPGTRLTVT.